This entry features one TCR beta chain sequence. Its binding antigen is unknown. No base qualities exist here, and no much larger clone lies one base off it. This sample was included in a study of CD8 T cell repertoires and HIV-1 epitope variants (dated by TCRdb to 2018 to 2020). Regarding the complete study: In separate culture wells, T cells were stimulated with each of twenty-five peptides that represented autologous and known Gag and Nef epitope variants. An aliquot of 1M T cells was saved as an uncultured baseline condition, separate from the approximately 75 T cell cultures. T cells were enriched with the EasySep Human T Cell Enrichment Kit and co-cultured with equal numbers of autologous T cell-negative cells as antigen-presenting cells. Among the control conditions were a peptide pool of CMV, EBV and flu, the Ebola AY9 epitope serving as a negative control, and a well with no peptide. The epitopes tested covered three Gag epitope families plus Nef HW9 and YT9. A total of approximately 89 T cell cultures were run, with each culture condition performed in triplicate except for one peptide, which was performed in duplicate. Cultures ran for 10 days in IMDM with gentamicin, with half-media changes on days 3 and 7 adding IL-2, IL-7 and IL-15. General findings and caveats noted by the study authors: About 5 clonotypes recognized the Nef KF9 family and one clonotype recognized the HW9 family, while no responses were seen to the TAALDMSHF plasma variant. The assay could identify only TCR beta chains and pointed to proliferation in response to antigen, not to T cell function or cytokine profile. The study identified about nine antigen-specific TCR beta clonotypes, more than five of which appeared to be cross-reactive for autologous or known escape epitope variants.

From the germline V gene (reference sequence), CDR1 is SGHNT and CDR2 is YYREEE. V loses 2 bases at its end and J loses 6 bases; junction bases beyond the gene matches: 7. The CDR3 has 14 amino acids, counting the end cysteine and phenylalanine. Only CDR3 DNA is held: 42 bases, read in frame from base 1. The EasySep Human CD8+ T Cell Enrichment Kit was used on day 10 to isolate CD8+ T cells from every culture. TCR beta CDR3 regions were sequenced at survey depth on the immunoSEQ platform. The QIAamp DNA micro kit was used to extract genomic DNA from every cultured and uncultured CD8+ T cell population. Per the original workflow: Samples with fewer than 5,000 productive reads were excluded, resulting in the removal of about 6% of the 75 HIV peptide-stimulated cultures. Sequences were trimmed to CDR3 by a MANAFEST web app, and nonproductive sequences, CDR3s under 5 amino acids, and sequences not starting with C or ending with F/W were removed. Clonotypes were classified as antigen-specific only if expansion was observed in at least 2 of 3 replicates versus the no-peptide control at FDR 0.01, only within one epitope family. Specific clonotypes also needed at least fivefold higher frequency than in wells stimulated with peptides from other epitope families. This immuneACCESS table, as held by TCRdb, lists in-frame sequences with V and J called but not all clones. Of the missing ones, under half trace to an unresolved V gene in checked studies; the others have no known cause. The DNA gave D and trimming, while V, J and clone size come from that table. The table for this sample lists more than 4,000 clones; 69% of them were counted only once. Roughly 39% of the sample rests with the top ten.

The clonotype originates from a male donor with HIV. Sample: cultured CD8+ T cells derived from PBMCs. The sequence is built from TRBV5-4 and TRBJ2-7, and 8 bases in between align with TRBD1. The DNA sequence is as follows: TGTGCCAGCAGCTTCGGTCAGGGGGCAGGCGAGCAGTACTTC. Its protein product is CASSFGQGAGEQYF.